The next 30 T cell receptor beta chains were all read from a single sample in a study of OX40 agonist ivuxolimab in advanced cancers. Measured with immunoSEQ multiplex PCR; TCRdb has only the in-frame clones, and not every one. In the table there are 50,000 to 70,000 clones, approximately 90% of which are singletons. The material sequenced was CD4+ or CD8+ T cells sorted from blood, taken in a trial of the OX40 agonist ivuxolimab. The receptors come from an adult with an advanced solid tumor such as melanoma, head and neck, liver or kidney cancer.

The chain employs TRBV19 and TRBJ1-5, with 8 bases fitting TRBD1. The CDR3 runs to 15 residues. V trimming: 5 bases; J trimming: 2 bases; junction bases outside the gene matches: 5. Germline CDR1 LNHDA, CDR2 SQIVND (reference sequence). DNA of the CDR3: TGTGCCAGTAGTCCTGGACAGGGAGGCAATCAGCCCCAGCATTTT. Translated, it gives CASSPGQGGNQPQHF.

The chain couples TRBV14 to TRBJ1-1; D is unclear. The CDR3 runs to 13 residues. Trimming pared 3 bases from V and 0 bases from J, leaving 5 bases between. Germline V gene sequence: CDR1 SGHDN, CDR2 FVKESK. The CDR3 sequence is CASSQSLNTEAFF. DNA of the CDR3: TGTGCCAGCAGCCAGTCTCTGAACACTGAAGCTTTCTTT.

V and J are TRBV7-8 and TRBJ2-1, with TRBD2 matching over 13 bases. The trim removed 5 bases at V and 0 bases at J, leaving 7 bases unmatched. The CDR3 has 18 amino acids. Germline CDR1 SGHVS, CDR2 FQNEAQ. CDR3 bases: TGTGCCAGCAGCGAGCGGACTAGCGGGAGATCCTCCTACAATGAGCAGTTCTTC. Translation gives CASSERTSGRSSYNEQFF.

The CDR3 protein is CASSFLVATDTQYF. Here the CDR3 DNA reads TGCGCCAGCAGCTTTTTGGTGGCGACAGATACGCAGTATTTT. V is TRBV5-1 and J is TRBJ2-3; D is ambiguous. The CDR3 runs 14 residues. Trimming cost V 2 bases and J 3 bases, with 10 bases left between them. CDR1 and CDR2 from the germline V gene are SGHRS and YFSETQ.

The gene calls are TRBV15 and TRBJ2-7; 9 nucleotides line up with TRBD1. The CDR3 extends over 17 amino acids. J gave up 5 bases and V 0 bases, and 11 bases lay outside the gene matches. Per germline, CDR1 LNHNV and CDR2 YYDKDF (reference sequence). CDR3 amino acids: CATSRDPRPGQGDEQYF. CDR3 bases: TGTGCCACCAGCAGAGATCCCCGGCCGGGACAGGGAGACGAGCAGTACTTC.

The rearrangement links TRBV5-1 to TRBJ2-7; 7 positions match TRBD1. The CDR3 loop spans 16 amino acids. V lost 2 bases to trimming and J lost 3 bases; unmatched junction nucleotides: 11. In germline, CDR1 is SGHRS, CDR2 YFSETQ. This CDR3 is CASSLDQDRYLYEQYF. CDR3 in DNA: TGCGCCAGCAGCTTAGACCAGGACAGGTATCTCTACGAGCAGTACTTC.

This CDR3 reads CAWSVNGGPGEQYF. In nucleotides, the CDR3 is TGTGCCTGGAGTGTAAACGGGGGCCCGGGGGAGCAGTACTTC. The chain recombines TRBV30 with TRBJ2-7, with D perhaps TRBD1 or TRBD2 (6 bases each). With 0 bases removed from V and 7 bases from J, the gap between germline ends came to 16 bases. The CDR3 is 14 amino acids. CDR1 is GTSNPN and CDR2 is SVGIG in the germline V gene (reference sequence).

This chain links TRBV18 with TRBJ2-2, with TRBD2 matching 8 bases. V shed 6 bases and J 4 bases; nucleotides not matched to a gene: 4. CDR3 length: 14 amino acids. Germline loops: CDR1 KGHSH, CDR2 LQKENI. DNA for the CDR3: TGTGCCAGCTCCATGCGGGAGGCCACCGGGGAGCTGTTTTTT. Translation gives CASSMREATGELFF.

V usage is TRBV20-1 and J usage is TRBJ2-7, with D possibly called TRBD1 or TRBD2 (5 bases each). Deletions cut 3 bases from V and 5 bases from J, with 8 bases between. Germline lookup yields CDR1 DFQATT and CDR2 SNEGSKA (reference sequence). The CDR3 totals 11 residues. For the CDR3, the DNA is TGCAGTGCTAGGGGGGTCCACGAGCAGTACTTC. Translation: CSARGVHEQYF.

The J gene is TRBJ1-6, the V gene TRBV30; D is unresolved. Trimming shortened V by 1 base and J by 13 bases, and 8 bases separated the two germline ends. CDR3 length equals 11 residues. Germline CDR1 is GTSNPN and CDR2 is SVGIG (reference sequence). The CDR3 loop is CAWSAGGPLHF. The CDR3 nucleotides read TGTGCCTGGAGTGCCGGCGGCCCCCTCCACTTT.

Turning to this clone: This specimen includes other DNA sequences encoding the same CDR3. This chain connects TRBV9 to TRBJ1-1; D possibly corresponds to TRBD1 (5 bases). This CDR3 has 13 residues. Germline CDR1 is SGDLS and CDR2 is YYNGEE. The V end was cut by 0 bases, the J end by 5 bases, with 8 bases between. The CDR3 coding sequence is TGTGCCAGCAGCGTAGCAGGGCTGACTGAAGCTTTCTTT. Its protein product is CASSVAGLTEAFF.

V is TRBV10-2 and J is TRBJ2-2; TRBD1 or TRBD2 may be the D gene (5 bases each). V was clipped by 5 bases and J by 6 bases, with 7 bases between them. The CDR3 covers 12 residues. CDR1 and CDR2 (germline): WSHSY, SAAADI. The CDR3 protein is CASSLGAGELFF. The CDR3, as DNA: TGCGCCAGCAGTTTGGGGGCCGGGGAGCTGTTTTTT.

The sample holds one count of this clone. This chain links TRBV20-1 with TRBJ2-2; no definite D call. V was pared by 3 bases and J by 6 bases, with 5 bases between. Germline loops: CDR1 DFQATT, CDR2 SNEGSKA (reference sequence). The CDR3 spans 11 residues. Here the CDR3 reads CSARTAGELFF. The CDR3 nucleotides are TGCAGTGCTAGGACCGCCGGGGAGCTGTTTTTT.

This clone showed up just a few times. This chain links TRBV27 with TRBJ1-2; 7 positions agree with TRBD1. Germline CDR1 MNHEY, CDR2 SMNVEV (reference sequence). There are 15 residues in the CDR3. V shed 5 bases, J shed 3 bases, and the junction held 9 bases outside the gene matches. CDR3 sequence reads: CASSPLGTADYGYTF. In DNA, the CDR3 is TGTGCCAGCAGTCCCTTAGGGACAGCGGACTATGGCTACACCTTC.

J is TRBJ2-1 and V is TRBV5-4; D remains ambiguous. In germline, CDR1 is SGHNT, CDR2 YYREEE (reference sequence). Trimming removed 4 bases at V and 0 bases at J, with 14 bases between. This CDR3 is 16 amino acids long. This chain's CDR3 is CASSLTKLSSYNEQFF. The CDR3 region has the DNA TGTGCCAGCAGCCTAACTAAGCTAAGCTCCTACAATGAGCAGTTCTTC.

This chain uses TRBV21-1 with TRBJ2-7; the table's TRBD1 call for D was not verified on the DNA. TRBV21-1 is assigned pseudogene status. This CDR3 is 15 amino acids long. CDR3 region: CASSNPLTASYEQYF. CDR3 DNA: TGTGCCAGCAGCAATCCCCTGACAGCCTCCTACGAGCAGTACTTC.

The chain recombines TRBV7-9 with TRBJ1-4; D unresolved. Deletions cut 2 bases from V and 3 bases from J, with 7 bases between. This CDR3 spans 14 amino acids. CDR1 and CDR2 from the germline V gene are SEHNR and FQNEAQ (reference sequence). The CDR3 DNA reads TGTGCCAGCAGCTTAAGGCAGCCTAATGAAAAACTGTTTTTT. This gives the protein CASSLRQPNEKLFF.

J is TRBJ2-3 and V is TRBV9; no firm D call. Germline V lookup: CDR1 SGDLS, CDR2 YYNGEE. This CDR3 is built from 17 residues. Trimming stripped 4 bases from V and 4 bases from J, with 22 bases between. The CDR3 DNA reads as TGTGCCAGCAGCCCCGGGTCGAGAGCGCCGGTTGCAGATACGCAGTATTTT. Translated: CASSPGSRAPVADTQYF. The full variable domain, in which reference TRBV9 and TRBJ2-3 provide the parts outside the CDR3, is DSGVTQTPKHLITATGQRVTLRCSPRSGDLSVYWYQQSLDQGLQFLIQYYNGEERAKGNILERFSAQQFPDLHSELNLSSLELGDSALYFCASSPGSRAPVADTQYFGPGTRLTVL.

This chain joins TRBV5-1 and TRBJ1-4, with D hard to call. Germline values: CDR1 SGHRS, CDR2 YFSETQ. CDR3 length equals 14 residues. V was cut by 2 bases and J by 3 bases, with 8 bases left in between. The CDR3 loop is CASSLMLANEKLFF. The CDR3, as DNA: TGCGCCAGCAGCTTAATGTTAGCTAATGAAAAACTGTTTTTT.

CDR3 DNA: TGCGCCAGCAGCCAACAGTGGGGGATGGTCAATGAGCAGTTCTTC. Protein: CASSQQWGMVNEQFF. V is TRBV4-3 and J is TRBJ2-1; TRBD1 or TRBD2 may be the D gene (5 bases each). Trimming shortened V by 2 bases and J by 6 bases, and 14 bases separated the two germline ends. The CDR3 is 15 residues long. The germline V gene encodes CDR1 LGHNA and CDR2 YSLEER.

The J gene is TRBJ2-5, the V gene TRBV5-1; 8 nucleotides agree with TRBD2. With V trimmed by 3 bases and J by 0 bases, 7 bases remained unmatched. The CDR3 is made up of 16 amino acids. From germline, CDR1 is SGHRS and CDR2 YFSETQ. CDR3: CASSSGGLSYQETQYF. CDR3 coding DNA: TGCGCCAGCAGCTCGGGAGGGTTATCGTACCAAGAGACCCAGTACTTC.

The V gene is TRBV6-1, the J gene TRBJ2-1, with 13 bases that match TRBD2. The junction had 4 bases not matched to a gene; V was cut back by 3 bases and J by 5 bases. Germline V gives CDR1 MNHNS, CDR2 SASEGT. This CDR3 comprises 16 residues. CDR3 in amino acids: CASSDLLAGGDNEQFF. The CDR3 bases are TGTGCCAGCAGTGACCTACTAGCGGGAGGGGACAATGAGCAGTTCTTC.

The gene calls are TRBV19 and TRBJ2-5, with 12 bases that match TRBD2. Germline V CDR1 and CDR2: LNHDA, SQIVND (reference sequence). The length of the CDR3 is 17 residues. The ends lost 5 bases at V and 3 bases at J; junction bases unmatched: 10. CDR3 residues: CASSGLAGGPMEETQYF. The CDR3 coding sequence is TGTGCCAGTAGTGGTCTAGCGGGAGGGCCAATGGAAGAGACCCAGTACTTC.

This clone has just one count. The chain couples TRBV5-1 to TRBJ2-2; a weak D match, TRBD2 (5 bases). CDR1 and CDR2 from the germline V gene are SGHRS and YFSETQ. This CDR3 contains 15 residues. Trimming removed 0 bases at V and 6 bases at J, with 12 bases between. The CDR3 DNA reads TGCGCCAGCAGCTTGGCGATCCTAGCCCCCGGGGAGCTGTTTTTT. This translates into CASSLAILAPGELFF.

In DNA, the CDR3 is TGTGCCAGCAGTATGACAGGGATGAACACTGAAGCTTTCTTT. Protein product: CASSMTGMNTEAFF. The chain employs TRBV27 and TRBJ1-1, with 7 bases fitting TRBD1. Per the germline V gene, CDR1 is MNHEY and CDR2 is SMNVEV (reference sequence). The CDR3 is 14 residues long. J gave up 0 bases and V 5 bases, and 3 bases lay outside the gene matches.

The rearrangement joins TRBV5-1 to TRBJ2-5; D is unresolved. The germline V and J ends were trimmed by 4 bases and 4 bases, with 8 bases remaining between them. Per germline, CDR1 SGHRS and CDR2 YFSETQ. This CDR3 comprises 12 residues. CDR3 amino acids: CASSPSGETQYF. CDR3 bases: TGCGCCAGCAGCCCCTCAGGAGAGACCCAGTACTTC.

The CDR3: CASTETASGNTIYF. As DNA, the CDR3 is TGTGCCAGCACCGAGACCGCCTCTGGAAACACCATATATTTT. The chain is built from TRBV6-5 and TRBJ1-3; D is undetermined. This CDR3 is built from 14 residues. Deletions cut 7 bases from V and 0 bases from J, with 10 bases between. CDR1 is MNHEY and CDR2 is SVGAGI in the germline V gene.

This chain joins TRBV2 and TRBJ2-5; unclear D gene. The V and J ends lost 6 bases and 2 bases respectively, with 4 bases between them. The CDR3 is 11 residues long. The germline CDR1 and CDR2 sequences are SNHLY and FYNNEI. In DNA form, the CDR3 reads TGTGCCAGCAGCCAACAAGAGACCCAGTACTTC. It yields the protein CASSQQETQYF.

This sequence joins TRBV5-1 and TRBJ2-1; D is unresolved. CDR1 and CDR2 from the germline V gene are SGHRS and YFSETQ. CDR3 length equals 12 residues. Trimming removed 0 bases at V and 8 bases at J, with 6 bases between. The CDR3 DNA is TGCGCCAGCAGCTTGGTTCGCCATGAGCAGTTCTTC. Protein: CASSLVRHEQFF.

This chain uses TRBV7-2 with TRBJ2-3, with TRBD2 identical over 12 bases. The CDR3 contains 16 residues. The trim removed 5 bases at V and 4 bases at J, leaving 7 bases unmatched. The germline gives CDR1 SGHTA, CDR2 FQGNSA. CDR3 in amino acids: CASSPRLAGAADTQYF. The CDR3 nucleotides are TGTGCCAGCAGCCCCCGACTAGCGGGAGCGGCAGATACGCAGTATTTT.